The 2 T cell receptor beta chains listed next were all sequenced from one sample in a study of blood T cell repertoires in COVID-19. Measured with immunoSEQ multiplex PCR; TCRdb has only the in-frame clones, and not every one. The sample shows around 270,000 clones, approximately 86% of them seen only once. The specimen sequenced was peripheral blood. These receptors originate from a woman aged 60-75 years with COVID-19, enrolled during active disease.

The rearrangement uses TRBV18 and TRBJ2-7, with TRBD1 matching over 7 bases. Germline V gene lookup returns CDR1 KGHSH and CDR2 LQKENI. J lost 2 bases, V lost 3 bases, and 4 bases had no gene match. This CDR3 is 14 amino acids long. CDR3 sequence reads: CASSPDRVTYEQYF. The CDR3 DNA is TGTGCCAGCTCACCCGACAGGGTTACCTACGAGCAGTACTTC.

This sequence joins TRBV9 and TRBJ1-2; the D is unclear. In germline, CDR1 is SGDLS, CDR2 YYNGEE. The CDR3 sequence is 15 residues long. V was cut by 4 bases and J by 4 bases, with 17 bases left in between. CDR3 region: CASSPSGESVYGYTF. CDR3 sequence (DNA): TGTGCCAGCAGCCCCAGTGGGGAGTCGGTCTATGGCTACACCTTC.